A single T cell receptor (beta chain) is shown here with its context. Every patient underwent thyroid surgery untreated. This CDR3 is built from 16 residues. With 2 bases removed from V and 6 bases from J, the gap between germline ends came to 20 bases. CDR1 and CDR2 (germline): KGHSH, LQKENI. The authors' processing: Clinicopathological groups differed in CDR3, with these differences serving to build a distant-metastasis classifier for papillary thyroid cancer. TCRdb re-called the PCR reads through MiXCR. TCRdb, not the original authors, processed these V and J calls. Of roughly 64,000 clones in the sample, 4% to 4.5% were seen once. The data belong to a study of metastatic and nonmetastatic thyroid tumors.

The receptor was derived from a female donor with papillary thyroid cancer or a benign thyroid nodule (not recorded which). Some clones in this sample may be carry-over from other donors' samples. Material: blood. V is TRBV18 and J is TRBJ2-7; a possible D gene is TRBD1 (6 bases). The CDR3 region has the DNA TGTGCCAGCTCACCAATGGCCGGGACATTTATATCCGAGCAGTACTTC. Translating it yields CASSPMAGTFISEQYF.